What follows are 14 T cell receptor beta chains derived from one specimen sequenced in a study of blood T cell repertoires in COVID-19. The table came from immunoSEQ multiplex PCR; TCRdb's copy has only in-frame clones and leaves some out. The sample comprises a few hundred thousand clones, approximately 90% of which are singletons, and just under 6.5% rests with the top ten. Sequenced: peripheral blood. The source of these receptors is a woman between 50 and 59 years old with COVID-19, enrolled during active disease.

The genes are TRBV19 and TRBJ1-1, with no clear D. V shed 8 bases and J shed 5 bases, with 12 bases lying between them. The CDR3 is made up of 12 amino acids. Germline CDR1 reads LNHDA; CDR2 reads SQIVND (reference sequence). Written as DNA, the CDR3 is TGTGCCAGTGGATTCCGGGTTACTGAAGCTTTCTTT. This encodes CASGFRVTEAFF.

DNA of the CDR3: TGTGCCAGCAGGTACGACAGGGGATACACTGAAGCTTTCTTT. It codes for CASRYDRGYTEAFF. The chain couples TRBV11-3 to TRBJ1-1, with TRBD1 matching over 8 bases. Germline V lookup: CDR1 SGHNT, CDR2 YENEEA. The CDR3 is 14 amino acids. V was clipped by 6 bases and J by 3 bases; unmatched bases: 6.

The chain carries TRBV24-1 and TRBJ2-7, with D possibly being TRBD2 (6 bases). Germline V gives CDR1 KGHDR, CDR2 SFDVKD. The CDR3 runs to 14 residues. Between the trimmed V and J ends, which lost 6 bases and 4 bases, there was a span of 15 bases. The CDR3 nucleotides read TGTGCCACCAGTCCTACTAGCAGCCGTTACGAGCAGTACTTC. It is translated as CATSPTSSRYEQYF.

CDR3 bases: TGCGCCAGCAGCACCCGACAGGGTGCTGGAAACACCATATATTTT. It encodes CASSTRQGAGNTIYF. The chain links TRBV4-1 to TRBJ1-3, with TRBD1 matching 7 bases. The junction had 6 bases not matched to a gene; V was cut back by 5 bases and J by 2 bases. The CDR3 consists of 15 residues. The germline V gene has CDR1 MGHRA and CDR2 YSYEKL.

This clone was counted a single time. The V call is TRBV7-2, the J call TRBJ1-2, with 7 bases fitting TRBD1. This CDR3 is 15 amino acids long. After removal of 2 bases from V and 4 bases from J, the junction contained 7 bases not matched to a gene. Germline CDR1 and CDR2: SGHTA and FQGNSA. This chain's CDR3 is CASSLSGGPRYGYTF. Written as DNA, the CDR3 is TGTGCCAGCAGCTTATCAGGGGGGCCTCGCTATGGCTACACCTTC.

The gene calls are TRBV29-1 and TRBJ2-1; D remains ambiguous. The CDR3 is 13 residues long. Trimming shortened V by 5 bases and J by 0 bases, and 8 bases separated the two germline ends. Germline lookup yields CDR1 SQVTM and CDR2 ANQGSEA. DNA for the CDR3: TGCAGCGTTCAGGCCGCCTCCTACAATGAGCAGTTCTTC. It specifies CSVQAASYNEQFF.

This chain links TRBV3-1 (or the pseudogene TRBV3-2) with TRBJ1-2; weak D call: TRBD1 (6 bases). V lost 4 bases to trimming and J lost 8 bases, with 17 bases between them. CDR3 size: 14 residues. Germline assignment: CDR1 LGHDT and CDR2 YNNKEL (reference sequence). The CDR3 reads CASSLRTVLTGYTF. As DNA, the CDR3 is TGTGCCAGCAGCCTCAGGACAGTACTAACCGGCTACACCTTC.

CDR3 in DNA: TGTGCCTGGAGTGTCAATTTGGGGCAGCTATATTTT. This gives the protein CAWSVNLGQLYF. The genes are TRBV30 and TRBJ1-3, with TRBD1 as a possible D gene (5 bases). This CDR3 contains 12 residues. The germline V gene has CDR1 GTSNPN and CDR2 SVGIG (reference sequence). V lost 0 bases, J lost 14 bases, and 14 bases lay in between.

The V call is TRBV4-1, the J call TRBJ1-2, with D uncertain. V lost 4 bases and J 0 bases, leaving 9 bases between the germline ends. This CDR3 region has 14 residues. Germline CDR1 MGHRA, CDR2 YSYEKL. CDR3 DNA: TGCGCCAGCAGCCTGAGGAATTCTAACTATGGCTACACCTTC. Translating it yields CASSLRNSNYGYTF.

V usage is TRBV6-5 and J usage is TRBJ2-5, with D perhaps TRBD1 (6 bases). The germline CDR1 and CDR2 sequences are MNHEY and SVGAGI. The CDR3 spans 13 residues. Trimming removed 6 bases at V and 5 bases at J, with 13 bases between. The CDR3 spells CASRAQGRETQYF. Written as DNA, the CDR3 is TGTGCCAGCAGAGCACAGGGAAGGGAGACCCAGTACTTC.

This clone has just one count. The chain links TRBV9 to TRBJ2-1; D is possibly TRBD2 (5 bases). Germline CDR1 SGDLS, CDR2 YYNGEE. V was shortened by 2 bases and J by 5 bases, with 11 bases between the two germline ends. The CDR3 covers 14 residues. The CDR3 region is CASSVGRVNNEQFF. In DNA form, the CDR3 reads TGTGCCAGCAGCGTCGGGCGGGTCAACAATGAGCAGTTCTTC.

This rearrangement joins TRBV3-1 (or the pseudogene TRBV3-2) to TRBJ2-5; D perhaps matches TRBD1 (6 bases). Germline CDR1 reads LGHDT; CDR2 reads YNNKEL (reference sequence). Trimming removed 3 bases from V and 4 bases from J, with 18 bases in between. The CDR3 spans 16 residues. The CDR3 is CASSQNTRQGGETQYF. DNA for the CDR3: TGTGCCAGCAGCCAGAACACTCGCCAAGGGGGAGAGACCCAGTACTTC.

The chain couples TRBV12-3 or TRBV12-4 to TRBJ1-2, with 9 bases identical to TRBD1. The CDR3 contains 13 residues. J lost 11 bases, V lost 3 bases, and 7 bases had no gene match. CDR3 in DNA: TGTGCCAGCAGTTTCCCAGACAGGGGGTGGTACACCTTC. Its translation: CASSFPDRGWYTF.

This chain uses TRBV3-1 (or the pseudogene TRBV3-2) with TRBJ2-3; 7 nucleotides align to TRBD2. J was trimmed by 2 bases and V by 1 base; bases with no gene match: 6. This CDR3 spans 16 amino acids. Germline CDR1 reads LGHDT; CDR2 reads YNNKEL (reference sequence). The CDR3 loop reads CASSQGPSGLTDTQYF. The CDR3 DNA is TGTGCCAGCAGCCAAGGGCCTAGCGGCCTCACAGATACGCAGTATTTT.